This T cell receptor (beta chain) comes out of a study of T cells in Graves' hyperthyroidism and ophthalmopathy. The germline CDR1 and CDR2 sequences are LNHDA and SQIVND (reference sequence). There are 18 residues in the CDR3. The V and J ends lost 11 bases and 0 bases respectively, with 26 bases between them. Amplification targeted TCR beta CDR3 regions from RNA transcripts. TCR CDR3 regions were first amplified by RT-PCR with HTBI primers. MiXCR, applied by TCRdb to the multiplex PCR reads, yields one record per CDR3 protein. The sample lists some 500,000 distinct CDR3 sequences, about an eighth occurring once.

The J gene is TRBJ1-5, the V gene TRBV19; D is perhaps TRBD1 (5 bases). The sequence came from a woman between 18 and 29 years old with Graves' hyperthyroidism. Sequencing was carried out using blood. The CDR3 here is CAGSGTVPPDYSNQPQHF. DNA of the CDR3: TGTGCCGGATCGGGGACGGTCCCCCCGGACTATAGCAATCAGCCCCAGCATTTT.